This is a list of T cell receptor beta chains from one sample in a study of T cells after posttransplantation cyclophosphamide. Here immunoSEQ multiplex PCR was the method, and the copy in TCRdb shows in-frame clones only, minus some. There are 35,000 to 45,000 clones in the sample, none observed a single time. Material for sequencing was PBMCs. These receptors all come from a man aged 40-50 years in good health, CMV-negative, and a related stem cell transplant donor. Both conserved end residues are part of each CDR3. Each record gives: V gene, CDR3 length, clone size, D gene, J gene, CDR3 protein, CDR3 DNA. D genes are given only for firm matches. Clone sizes are given selectively: once, few, many, or a class where the clone is expanded.

V gene: TRBV19
CDR3 length: 15
clone size: many
D gene: TRBD1
J gene: TRBJ2-5
CDR3 protein: CASSLGQGRRETQYF
CDR3 DNA: TGTGCCAGTAGCTTAGGACAGGGGAGGAGGGAGACCCAGTACTTC

V gene: TRBV2
CDR3 length: 16
clone size: few
D gene: TRBD2
J gene: TRBJ2-7
CDR3 protein: CASSEDYLGGAYEQYF
CDR3 DNA: TGTGCCAGCAGTGAAGACTATCTTGGGGGGGCCTACGAGCAGTACTTC

V gene: TRBV19
CDR3 length: 16
clone size: many
D gene: TRBD1
J gene: TRBJ1-6
CDR3 protein: CASSRTPGTGDSPLHF
CDR3 DNA: TGTGCCAGTAGTAGAACCCCCGGGACAGGGGATTCACCCCTCCACTTT

V gene: TRBV29-1
CDR3 length: 14
clone size: many
D gene: TRBD1
J gene: TRBJ2-3
CDR3 protein: CSGTTGGITDTQYF
CDR3 DNA: TGCAGCGGTACCACAGGGGGCATCACAGATACGCAGTATTTT

V gene: TRBV18
CDR3 length: 14
clone size: -
D gene: -
J gene: TRBJ2-2
CDR3 protein: CASSPPGATGELFF
CDR3 DNA: TGTGCCAGCTCACCACCTGGGGCCACCGGGGAGCTGTTTTTT

V gene: TRBV5-6
CDR3 length: 13
clone size: many
D gene: -
J gene: TRBJ1-1
CDR3 protein: CASSSRVGTEAFF
CDR3 DNA: TGTGCCAGCAGCTCCAGGGTGGGCACTGAAGCTTTCTTT

V gene: TRBV7-2
CDR3 length: 15
clone size: many
D gene: -
J gene: TRBJ1-2
CDR3 protein: CASSSSGGAGYGYTF
CDR3 DNA: TGTGCCAGCAGCTCCAGCGGGGGCGCGGGCTATGGCTACACCTTC

V gene: TRBV7-8
CDR3 length: 16
clone size: -
D gene: TRBD2
J gene: TRBJ2-5
CDR3 protein: CASVLAGVGGLETQYF
CDR3 DNA: TGTGCCAGCGTCCTAGCGGGAGTAGGGGGTTTAGAGACCCAGTACTTC

V gene: TRBV7-9
CDR3 length: 12
clone size: many
D gene: -
J gene: TRBJ1-1
CDR3 protein: CASSLAHSEAFF
CDR3 DNA: TGTGCCAGCAGCTTAGCTCACAGTGAAGCTTTCTTT

V gene: TRBV4-2
CDR3 length: 18
clone size: few
D gene: TRBD1
J gene: TRBJ2-5
CDR3 protein: CASSQEGRGREYQETQYF
CDR3 DNA: TGTGCCAGCAGCCAAGAAGGTAGGGGGCGCGAGTACCAAGAGACCCAGTACTTC

V gene: TRBV25-1
CDR3 length: 14
clone size: many
D gene: -
J gene: TRBJ2-1
CDR3 protein: CASSLAPSYNEQFF
CDR3 DNA: TGTGCCAGCAGTTTGGCACCCTCCTACAATGAGCAGTTCTTC

V gene: TRBV9
CDR3 length: 14
clone size: many
D gene: TRBD1
J gene: TRBJ2-1
CDR3 protein: CASSVDTGDNEQFF
CDR3 DNA: TGTGCCAGCAGCGTAGATACAGGGGACAATGAGCAGTTCTTC

V gene: TRBV7-2
CDR3 length: 15
clone size: many
D gene: TRBD1
J gene: TRBJ2-7
CDR3 protein: CASSSPGQGTYEQYF
CDR3 DNA: TGTGCCAGCAGCTCCCCGGGACAGGGTACCTACGAGCAGTACTTC

V gene: TRBV11-3
CDR3 length: 16
clone size: many
D gene: TRBD1
J gene: TRBJ2-5
CDR3 protein: CASSLDLGQGRETQYF
CDR3 DNA: TGTGCCAGCAGCTTAGATCTAGGACAGGGCAGGGAGACCCAGTACTTC

V gene: TRBV5-1
CDR3 length: 15
clone size: many
D gene: TRBD1
J gene: TRBJ2-7
CDR3 protein: CASSLVVGQGVEQYF
CDR3 DNA: TGCGCCAGCAGCTTGGTAGTGGGACAGGGGGTCGAGCAGTACTTC

V gene: TRBV19
CDR3 length: 14
clone size: many
D gene: -
J gene: TRBJ2-7
CDR3 protein: CASSMSHLAYEQYF
CDR3 DNA: TGTGCCAGTAGTATGTCGCATTTAGCCTACGAGCAGTACTTC

V gene: TRBV9
CDR3 length: 16
clone size: -
D gene: TRBD2
J gene: TRBJ2-2
CDR3 protein: CASSALAGSNTGELFF
CDR3 DNA: TGTGCCAGCAGCGCCCTAGCGGGTTCGAACACCGGGGAGCTGTTTTTT

V gene: TRBV14
CDR3 length: 13
clone size: many
D gene: -
J gene: TRBJ1-2
CDR3 protein: CASSQAGPGGYTF
CDR3 DNA: TGTGCCAGCAGCCAAGCAGGACCAGGGGGCTACACCTTC

V gene: TRBV2
CDR3 length: 15
clone size: -
D gene: TRBD1
J gene: TRBJ1-5
CDR3 protein: CASRLGQASNQPQHF
CDR3 DNA: TGTGCCAGCAGATTAGGACAGGCCAGCAATCAGCCCCAGCATTTT

V gene: TRBV11-1
CDR3 length: 17
clone size: many
D gene: TRBD2
J gene: TRBJ2-1
CDR3 protein: CASSPSVDGGRGDEQFF
CDR3 DNA: TGTGCCAGCAGCCCCTCGGTAGATGGCGGGAGAGGGGATGAGCAGTTCTTC

V gene: TRBV7-9
CDR3 length: 14
clone size: many
D gene: -
J gene: TRBJ1-2
CDR3 protein: CASSPDGSVGGYTF
CDR3 DNA: TGTGCCAGCAGCCCAGACGGGTCCGTTGGGGGCTACACCTTC

V gene: TRBV5-6
CDR3 length: 14
clone size: many
D gene: -
J gene: TRBJ1-4
CDR3 protein: CASSLGEANEKLFF
CDR3 DNA: TGTGCCAGCAGTCTGGGGGAGGCTAATGAAAAACTGTTTTTT

V gene: TRBV4-1
CDR3 length: 14
clone size: many
D gene: TRBD1
J gene: TRBJ1-1
CDR3 protein: CASSQEQGDTEAFF
CDR3 DNA: TGCGCCAGCAGCCAAGAGCAGGGGGACACTGAAGCTTTCTTT

V gene: TRBV19
CDR3 length: 13
clone size: many
D gene: -
J gene: TRBJ1-5
CDR3 protein: CASTDSLNQPQHF
CDR3 DNA: TGTGCCAGTACCGACAGCCTCAATCAGCCCCAGCATTTT

V gene: TRBV5-4
CDR3 length: 13
clone size: many
D gene: -
J gene: TRBJ2-5
CDR3 protein: CASSSGYQETQYF
CDR3 DNA: TGTGCCAGCAGCAGCGGATACCAAGAGACCCAGTACTTC

V gene: TRBV5-4
CDR3 length: 13
clone size: many
D gene: -
J gene: TRBJ1-1
CDR3 protein: CASSFGVFTEAFF
CDR3 DNA: TGTGCCAGCAGCTTCGGGGTTTTCACTGAAGCTTTCTTT

V gene: TRBV2
CDR3 length: 14
clone size: many
D gene: TRBD1
J gene: TRBJ1-1
CDR3 protein: CASSEATGAPEAFF
CDR3 DNA: TGTGCCAGCAGTGAGGCCACAGGGGCTCCTGAAGCTTTCTTT

V gene: TRBV11-2
CDR3 length: 16
clone size: many
D gene: TRBD1
J gene: TRBJ2-2
CDR3 protein: CASKRRGTDNTGELFF
CDR3 DNA: TGTGCCAGCAAAAGAAGAGGGACAGACAACACCGGGGAGCTGTTTTTT

V gene: TRBV6-5
CDR3 length: 15
clone size: many
D gene: -
J gene: TRBJ1-1
CDR3 protein: CASSYRGLLGTEAFF
CDR3 DNA: TGTGCCAGCAGTTACAGGGGTCTCCTAGGCACTGAAGCTTTCTTT

V gene: TRBV19
CDR3 length: 16
clone size: many
D gene: -
J gene: TRBJ2-6
CDR3 protein: CASSIRGSSGANVLTF
CDR3 DNA: TGTGCCAGTAGTATACGGGGGAGCTCTGGGGCCAACGTCCTGACTTTC

V gene: TRBV5-1
CDR3 length: 14
clone size: -
D gene: TRBD2
J gene: TRBJ2-3
CDR3 protein: CASRPTSATDTQYF
CDR3 DNA: TGCGCCAGCAGGCCAACTAGCGCCACAGATACGCAGTATTTT

V gene: TRBV6-1
CDR3 length: 15
clone size: many
D gene: TRBD2
J gene: TRBJ2-1
CDR3 protein: CASKPLAGRYNEQFF
CDR3 DNA: TGTGCCAGCAAACCGCTAGCGGGAAGGTACAATGAGCAGTTCTTC

V gene: TRBV19
CDR3 length: 15
clone size: many
D gene: TRBD1
J gene: TRBJ2-4
CDR3 protein: CASSIGGTGGNIQYF
CDR3 DNA: TGTGCCAGTAGTATAGGGGGGACAGGGGGAAACATTCAGTACTTC

V gene: TRBV7-6
CDR3 length: 13
clone size: few
D gene: -
J gene: TRBJ1-1
CDR3 protein: CASSRRGGSGAFF
CDR3 DNA: TGTGCCAGCAGTAGGAGAGGGGGTTCGGGAGCTTTCTTT

V gene: TRBV7-9
CDR3 length: 14
clone size: many
D gene: TRBD1
J gene: TRBJ2-5
CDR3 protein: CASSGQGPWETQYF
CDR3 DNA: TGTGCCAGCAGTGGACAGGGCCCCTGGGAGACCCAGTACTTC

V gene: TRBV5-5
CDR3 length: 17
clone size: many
D gene: TRBD2
J gene: TRBJ2-3
CDR3 protein: CASSFDTSGATQDTQYF
CDR3 DNA: TGTGCCAGCAGCTTCGATACTAGCGGGGCTACACAAGATACGCAGTATTTT

V gene: TRBV12-5
CDR3 length: 11
clone size: many
D gene: -
J gene: TRBJ2-7
CDR3 protein: CASGFGGEQYF
CDR3 DNA: TGTGCTAGTGGTTTTGGCGGCGAGCAGTACTTC

V gene: TRBV10-3
CDR3 length: 16
clone size: -
D gene: TRBD2
J gene: TRBJ2-5
CDR3 protein: CAISESSGRAWETQYF
CDR3 DNA: TGTGCCATCAGTGAGTCTAGCGGGAGGGCCTGGGAGACCCAGTACTTC

V gene: TRBV5-4
CDR3 length: 16
clone size: few
D gene: TRBD2
J gene: TRBJ2-2
CDR3 protein: CASSLLAGTNTGELFF
CDR3 DNA: TGTGCCAGCAGCTTACTAGCGGGGACGAACACCGGGGAGCTGTTTTTT

V gene: TRBV4-3
CDR3 length: 16
clone size: many
D gene: TRBD1
J gene: TRBJ2-3
CDR3 protein: CASSQDYRGLTDTQYF
CDR3 DNA: TGCGCCAGCAGCCAAGACTACAGGGGGCTAACAGATACGCAGTATTTT

V gene: TRBV19
CDR3 length: 15
clone size: many
D gene: TRBD2
J gene: TRBJ2-3
CDR3 protein: CASSTGLELTDTQYF
CDR3 DNA: TGTGCCAGCTCGACGGGACTAGAGCTTACAGATACGCAGTATTTT

V gene: TRBV7-3
CDR3 length: 14
clone size: many
D gene: -
J gene: TRBJ2-1
CDR3 protein: CASSPRRGSVEQFF
CDR3 DNA: TGTGCCAGCAGCCCGAGGCGGGGATCCGTTGAGCAGTTCTTC

V gene: TRBV5-4
CDR3 length: 14
clone size: many
D gene: -
J gene: TRBJ2-3
CDR3 protein: CASSLGGGGDTQYF
CDR3 DNA: TGTGCCAGCAGCTTGGGCGGGGGCGGAGATACGCAGTATTTT

V gene: TRBV4-2
CDR3 length: 15
clone size: many
D gene: -
J gene: TRBJ2-2
CDR3 protein: CASSPTGANTGELFF
CDR3 DNA: TGTGCCAGCAGCCCTACGGGTGCGAACACCGGGGAGCTGTTTTTT

V gene: TRBV18
CDR3 length: 14
clone size: few
D gene: -
J gene: TRBJ1-1
CDR3 protein: CASSPPNSRTEAFF
CDR3 DNA: TGTGCCAGCTCACCCCCCAATAGTCGAACCGAAGCTTTCTTT

V gene: TRBV4-1
CDR3 length: 16
clone size: few
D gene: TRBD1
J gene: TRBJ2-5
CDR3 protein: CASSQGISGGRETQYF
CDR3 DNA: TGCGCCAGCAGCCAAGGAATTTCAGGGGGAAGAGAGACCCAGTACTTC

V gene: TRBV19
CDR3 length: 16
clone size: many
D gene: TRBD1
J gene: TRBJ2-3
CDR3 protein: CASSTNPGQGAGTQYF
CDR3 DNA: TGTGCCAGTAGTACCAACCCGGGACAGGGGGCTGGTACGCAGTATTTT

V gene: TRBV19
CDR3 length: 15
clone size: many
D gene: -
J gene: TRBJ2-3
CDR3 protein: CASSIDWGTFNTQYF
CDR3 DNA: TGTGCCAGTAGTATAGATTGGGGGACATTTAATACGCAGTATTTT

V gene: TRBV7-3
CDR3 length: 14
clone size: medium-sized
D gene: -
J gene: TRBJ1-1
CDR3 protein: CASSLSGVGTEAFF
CDR3 DNA: TGTGCCAGCAGCTTATCCGGGGTCGGCACTGAAGCTTTCTTT

V gene: TRBV25-1
CDR3 length: 15
clone size: many
D gene: TRBD1
J gene: TRBJ2-2
CDR3 protein: CASMMAGGYTGELFF
CDR3 DNA: TGTGCCAGCATGATGGCAGGGGGATACACCGGGGAGCTGTTTTTT